What follows are 27 T cell receptor beta chains derived from one specimen sequenced in a study of T cells after yellow fever vaccination. TCRdb re-called the 5' RACE reads with MiXCR, one entry per CDR3 protein. Of a few hundred thousand distinct CDR3 sequences in the sample, 17% were seen once. The material was PBMCs, obtained around 5 days after the first yellow fever vaccination. These receptors were taken from a man younger than 35 who received the YFV17D yellow fever vaccine.

Only a few counts were recorded for this clonotype. This chain links TRBV6-1 with TRBJ2-2, with D hard to call. Germline V CDR1 and CDR2: MNHNS, SASEGT. CDR3 length equals 13 residues. Trimming left V 4 bases short and J 5 bases short, with 8 bases between. CDR3 protein: CASSVPLTGELFF. CDR3 nucleotides: TGTGCCAGCAGTGTGCCTTTAACCGGGGAGCTGTTTTTT.

This clonotype has only a few counts. The V call is TRBV20-1, the J call TRBJ2-6; D is uncertain. V gave up 6 bases and J gave up 0 bases, with 15 bases separating them. The CDR3 is 16 amino acids. In germline, CDR1 is DFQATT, CDR2 SNEGSKA (reference sequence). The CDR3 here is CSANPLTLSGANVLTF. In DNA form, the CDR3 reads TGCAGTGCAAATCCCTTGACCCTCTCTGGGGCCAACGTCCTGACTTTC.

This clonotype occurred a few times. The chain uses TRBV6-2 or TRBV6-3 and TRBJ1-5, with 7 bases that match TRBD1. The germline CDR1 and CDR2 sequences are MNHEY and SVGEGT. CDR3 length: 17 amino acids. Trimming took 0 bases from V and 4 from J; bases not matched to a gene: 9. CDR3 amino acids: CASSYSNGRGSNQPQHF. As DNA, the CDR3 is TGTGCCAGCAGTTACTCCAACGGCAGGGGGTCAAATCAGCCCCAGCATTTT.

The chain links TRBV20-1 to TRBJ2-5, with TRBD2 matching over 10 bases. After removal of 6 bases from V and 4 bases from J, the junction contained 8 bases not matched to a gene. Germline V CDR1 and CDR2: DFQATT, SNEGSKA (reference sequence). The CDR3 loop spans 14 amino acids. CDR3 nucleotide sequence: TGCAGTGCCCAGCGGGGGGGCTATCCAGAGACCCAGTACTTC. This gives the protein CSAQRGGYPETQYF.

This sequence joins TRBV10-3 and TRBJ2-7; TRBD1 agrees at 8 bases. CDR3 length equals 16 residues. Trimming at V came to 2 bases and at J to 9 bases, leaving 15 bases not matched to a gene. Germline CDR1 and CDR2: ENHRY and SYGVKD. The CDR3 region is CAISELLGRGPRVQYF. CDR3 in DNA: TGTGCCATCAGTGAGCTGCTAGGCAGGGGGCCCCGGGTGCAGTACTTC.

This clonotype has just a few counts. This rearrangement joins TRBV3-1 to TRBJ1-6; D not resolved. In germline, CDR1 is LGHDT, CDR2 YNNKEL (reference sequence). This CDR3 region has 14 residues. Deletions cut 0 bases from V and 8 bases from J, with 8 bases between. CDR3 sequence reads: CASSQDGLHSPLHF. For the CDR3, the DNA is TGTGCCAGCAGCCAAGACGGCCTACATTCACCCCTCCACTTT.

This clonotype was counted between two and nine times. The rearrangement links TRBV3-1 to TRBJ2-5, with D unclear. Germline CDR1 reads LGHDT; CDR2 reads YNNKEL (reference sequence). With 0 bases removed from V and 7 bases from J, the gap between germline ends came to 3 bases. The CDR3 sequence is 11 residues long. The CDR3 region has the DNA TGTGCCAGCAGCCAAGACGTGACCCAGTACTTC. Its translation is CASSQDVTQYF.

This clonotype was seen more than once but under ten times. This chain uses TRBV11-1 with TRBJ2-7; possibly TRBD1 for D (6 bases). This CDR3 contains 14 residues. V lost 3 bases and J lost 7, with 16 bases in between. CDR1 SGHAT and CDR2 FQDESV come from the germline V gene (reference sequence). The CDR3 region is CASSLDSSFREQYV. CDR3 nucleotide sequence: TGTGCCAGCAGCTTGGACAGTTCCTTTAGGGAGCAGTACGTC.

The chain carries TRBV11-3 and TRBJ2-1, with TRBD2 identical over 8 bases. Trimming removed 5 bases from V and 5 bases from J; junction bases left unmatched: 2. The germline V gene encodes CDR1 SGHNT and CDR2 YENEEA. There are 13 residues in the CDR3. The DNA of the CDR3 is TGTGCCAGCAGCCCGGGAGGGAACAATGAGCAGTTCTTC. It translates to CASSPGGNNEQFF.

This clonotype appeared a single time. The chain has TRBV3-1 and TRBJ2-3, with TRBD2 matching over 7 bases. V gave up 4 bases and J gave up 0 bases; unmatched junction bases: 4. The CDR3 is 15 residues long. Looked up from germline, CDR1 is LGHDT and CDR2 is YNNKEL (reference sequence). CDR3 in DNA: TGTGCCAGCAGCCGGGGACTACCTAGCACAGATACGCAGTATTTT. This encodes CASSRGLPSTDTQYF.

This clonotype was seen only a few times. The chain uses TRBV7-6 and TRBJ1-1; tentative D call: TRBD1 (5 bases). The germline V and J ends were trimmed by 5 bases and 1 base, with 8 bases remaining between them. The CDR3 covers 13 residues. Germline CDR1 is SGHVS and CDR2 is FNYEAQ. Here the CDR3 DNA reads TGTGCCAGCAGCGAGACAGCGAACACTGAAGCTTTCTTT. It encodes CASSETANTEAFF.

This clonotype was recorded a few times. V gene TRBV30 combines with J gene TRBJ1-2; 7 bases agree with TRBD1. The V segment lost 7 bases and the J segment 6 bases; nucleotides outside the gene matches: 17. There are 15 residues in the CDR3. Germline CDR1 GTSNPN, CDR2 SVGIG (reference sequence). The CDR3 sequence is CASPPSLSRGDGYTF. DNA of the CDR3: TGTGCCTCCCCTCCGTCCTTGTCCAGGGGGGATGGCTACACCTTC.

This clonotype was seen a few times. The J gene is TRBJ2-3, the V gene TRBV11-2, with TRBD2 identical over 7 bases. Looked up from germline, CDR1 is SGHAT and CDR2 is FQNNGV. V shed 5 bases and J 2 bases; nucleotides not matched to a gene: 7. CDR3 length: 15 residues. The CDR3 region has the DNA TGTGCCAGCAGCCCGATCGCGGGGGACACAGATACGCAGTATTTT. It yields the protein CASSPIAGDTDTQYF.

This clonotype has just a few counts. The chain combines TRBV6-2 or TRBV6-3 with TRBJ2-7, with D perhaps matching TRBD1 or TRBD2 (5 bases each). The CDR3 runs 14 residues. V was pared by 3 bases and J by 5 bases, with 14 bases between. From germline, CDR1 is MNHEY and CDR2 SVGEGT. CDR3 in amino acids: CASSYGAGTNEQYF. The DNA for the CDR3 is TGTGCCAGCAGTTATGGAGCAGGGACGAACGAGCAGTACTTC.

The chain is built from TRBV29-1 and TRBJ2-6; D remains ambiguous. V was cut by 4 bases and J by 0 bases, with 7 bases left in between. The CDR3 loop spans 14 amino acids. Germline V CDR1 and CDR2: SQVTM, ANQGSEA. CDR3 DNA sequence: TGCAGCGTTGTAGGAACCTCTGGGGCCAACGTCCTGACTTTC. Translating gives CSVVGTSGANVLTF.

Only one count was recorded for this clonotype. The J gene is TRBJ2-6, the V gene TRBV13; 7 bases align to TRBD1. The V segment lost 2 bases and the J segment 0 bases; nucleotides outside the gene matches: 4. The germline V gene has CDR1 PRHDT and CDR2 FYEKMQ (reference sequence). This CDR3 contains 17 residues. Written as DNA, the CDR3 is TGTGCCAGCAGCTTATGGGACAGCTACTCTGGGGCCAACGTCCTGACTTTC. Translating it yields CASSLWDSYSGANVLTF.

This chain uses TRBV12-3 or TRBV12-4 with TRBJ2-3; D ambiguous. The V end was cut by 1 base, the J end by 2 bases, with 13 bases between. The CDR3 loop spans 16 amino acids. The CDR3 DNA is TGTGCCAGCAGTTTAGTTAACTGGGGTTACACAGATACGCAGTATTTT. It is translated as CASSLVNWGYTDTQYF.

The rearrangement uses TRBV4-1 and TRBJ2-1, with 8 bases aligning to TRBD1. Losses at the gene ends were 4 bases for V and 6 bases for J; bases not matched to a gene: 8. Germline lookup yields CDR1 MGHRA and CDR2 YSYEKL. The CDR3 runs 15 residues. CDR3 residues: CASSPRQGASNEQFF. The CDR3 DNA sequence: TGCGCCAGCAGCCCCCGTCAGGGGGCATCCAATGAGCAGTTCTTC.

This clonotype was seen a handful of times. The V and J genes are TRBV11-1 and TRBJ2-1; 7 nucleotides line up with TRBD2. The CDR3 loop spans 16 amino acids. The germline CDR1 and CDR2 sequences are SGHAT and FQDESV (reference sequence). The V segment lost 1 base and the J segment 10 bases; nucleotides outside the gene matches: 13. CDR3 in DNA: TGTGCCAGCAGCTTAGGCGGGGGTAGCTCAGGTTTCGAGCAGTTCTTC. Amino acids: CASSLGGGSSGFEQFF.

This clonotype came up a few times. The genes are TRBV12-3 or TRBV12-4 and TRBJ2-1; 9 positions match TRBD1. The trim removed 6 bases at V and 3 bases at J, leaving 6 bases unmatched. The CDR3 is made up of 15 amino acids. The CDR3 loop reads CASRHDRGGYNEQFF. CDR3 nucleotides: TGTGCCAGCAGGCATGACAGGGGGGGCTACAATGAGCAGTTCTTC.

V gene TRBV29-1 combines with J gene TRBJ1-1, with TRBD1 identical over 11 bases. Germline CDR1 and CDR2: SQVTM and ANQGSEA. The V segment lost 6 bases and the J segment 4 bases; nucleotides outside the gene matches: 7. There are 14 residues in the CDR3. Here the CDR3 DNA reads TGCAGCGTGAGGACAGGGGGCGTCACCACTGAAGCTTTCTTT. It translates to CSVRTGGVTTEAFF.

This clonotype was recorded a few times. The chain recombines TRBV4-1 with TRBJ1-1; D remains unclear. Germline V gives CDR1 MGHRA, CDR2 YSYEKL. The CDR3 length is 15 residues. The ends were cut back, 0 bases at V and 0 bases at J, with 8 bases in the middle. For the CDR3, the DNA is TGCGCCAGCAGCCAAGATCCGGGCATGAACACTGAAGCTTTCTTT. It codes for CASSQDPGMNTEAFF.

V and J are TRBV4-3 and TRBJ1-1; D is unresolved. Trimming removed 8 bases from V and 2 bases from J, with 12 bases in between. Germline CDR1 reads LGHNA; CDR2 reads YSLEER. CDR3 length: 13 amino acids. CDR3 protein: CASRKAINTEAFF. The CDR3 coding sequence is TGCGCCAGCCGGAAAGCGATTAACACTGAAGCTTTCTTT.

The genes are TRBV20-1 and TRBJ1-5; D unresolved. Germline loops: CDR1 DFQATT, CDR2 SNEGSKA (reference sequence). Trimming removed 5 bases from V and 0 bases from J, with 8 bases in between. The CDR3 has 13 amino acids. In DNA, the CDR3 is TGCAGTGCTTTTGAGAATAGCAATCAGCCCCAGCATTTT. This codes for CSAFENSNQPQHF.

V usage is TRBV11-2 and J usage is TRBJ1-4; D gene unclear. The CDR3 has 14 amino acids. The V gene lost 5 bases and the J gene lost 5 bases, with 12 bases spanning the gap. Germline loops: CDR1 SGHAT, CDR2 FQNNGV. Here the CDR3 DNA reads TGTGCCAGCAGCCGCGGACGGGAAAATGAAAAACTGTTTTTT. Its translation: CASSRGRENEKLFF.

This clonotype was seen ten or more times. The CDR3 is CASSLAPGTTEAFF. The DNA for the CDR3 is TGCGCCAGCAGCTTGGCCCCAGGGACCACTGAAGCTTTCTTT. This chain connects TRBV5-1 to TRBJ1-1; D might be TRBD1 (5 bases). Trimming stripped 0 bases from V and 4 bases from J, with 10 bases between. Germline-derived CDR1 and CDR2 are SGHRS and YFSETQ. There are 14 residues in the CDR3.

The chain is built from TRBV5-6 and TRBJ2-5; D assignment may be TRBD1 or TRBD2 (5 bases each). Germline lookup yields CDR1 SGHDT and CDR2 YYEEEE. Deletions cut 3 bases from V and 9 bases from J, with 9 bases between. The CDR3 contains 11 residues. The CDR3 nucleotides read TGTGCCAGCAGCTCGCTGGGGGCCCAGTACTTC. Translated, it gives CASSSLGAQYF.